This T cell receptor beta chain was sequenced for a study of identifying expanded T cells in peripheral blood. This clone was observed once. The protocol was immunoSEQ multiplex PCR, while the TCRdb copy is restricted to in-frame clones and leaves out a portion. The table shows approximately 79,000 clones, with 85% to 90% occurring only once. The CDR3 loop spans 17 amino acids. The V gene end was trimmed by 0 bases and the J gene end by 3 bases; junction bases not matched to a gene: 7. Germline V lookup: CDR1 SGDLS, CDR2 YYNGEE. Sequencing input: blood. This clonotype originated in a person aged 18 to 75 in good health. The gene calls are TRBV9 and TRBJ2-5; TRBD1 aligns across 11 bases. DNA of the CDR3: TGTGCCAGCAGCGTAGACGTTGGGGACAGGGGGAAAGAGACCCAGTACTTC. Its protein is CASSVDVGDRGKETQYF.